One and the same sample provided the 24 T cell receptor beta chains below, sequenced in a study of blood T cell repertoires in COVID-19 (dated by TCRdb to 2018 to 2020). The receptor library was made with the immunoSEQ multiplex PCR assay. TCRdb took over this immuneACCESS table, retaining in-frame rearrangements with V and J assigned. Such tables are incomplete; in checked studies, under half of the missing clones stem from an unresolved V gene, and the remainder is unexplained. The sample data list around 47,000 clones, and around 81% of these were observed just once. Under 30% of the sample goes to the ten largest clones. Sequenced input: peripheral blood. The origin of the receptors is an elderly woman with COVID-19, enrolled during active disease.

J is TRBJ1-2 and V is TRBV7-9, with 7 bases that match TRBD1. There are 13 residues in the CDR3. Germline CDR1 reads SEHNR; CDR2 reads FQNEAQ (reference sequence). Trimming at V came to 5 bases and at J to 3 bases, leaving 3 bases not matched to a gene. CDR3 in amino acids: CASSPTGYYGYTF. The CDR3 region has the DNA TGTGCCAGCAGCCCGACAGGGTACTATGGCTACACCTTC.

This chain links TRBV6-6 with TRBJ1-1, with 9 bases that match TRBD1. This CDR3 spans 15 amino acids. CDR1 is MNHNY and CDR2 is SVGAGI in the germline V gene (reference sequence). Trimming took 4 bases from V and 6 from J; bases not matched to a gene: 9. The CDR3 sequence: CASSSPGQGTAEAFF. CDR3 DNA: TGTGCCAGCAGTTCACCAGGACAGGGGACGGCTGAAGCTTTCTTT.

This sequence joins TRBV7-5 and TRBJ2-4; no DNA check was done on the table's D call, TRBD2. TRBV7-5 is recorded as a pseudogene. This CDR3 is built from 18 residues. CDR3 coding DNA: TGTGCCAGAAGCCCTGGACTAGCGGGAGGTGAGGCCAAAAACATTCAGTACTTC. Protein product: CARSPGLAGGEAKNIQYF.

CDR3 DNA: TGTGCCAGCACCTCCCAGAGCCAGGGGGGCCTATCTTACGAGCAGTACTTC. It yields the protein CASTSQSQGGLSYEQYF. The chain has TRBV27 and TRBJ2-7; D perhaps matches TRBD1 (7 bases). The germline V gene encodes CDR1 MNHEY and CDR2 SMNVEV (reference sequence). The CDR3 runs 17 residues. V lost 7 bases to trimming and J lost 4 bases, with 26 bases between them.

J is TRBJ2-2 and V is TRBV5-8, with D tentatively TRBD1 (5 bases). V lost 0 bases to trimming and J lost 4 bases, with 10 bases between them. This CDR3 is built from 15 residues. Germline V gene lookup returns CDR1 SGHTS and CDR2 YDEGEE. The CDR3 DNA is TGTGCCAGCAGCTTGGGAAGGGGCGGCACCGGGGAGCTGTTTTTT. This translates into CASSLGRGGTGELFF.

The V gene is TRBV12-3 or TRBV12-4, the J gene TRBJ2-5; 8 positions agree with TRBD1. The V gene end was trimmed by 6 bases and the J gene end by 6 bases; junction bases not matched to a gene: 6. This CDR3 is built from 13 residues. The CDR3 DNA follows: TGTGCCAGCAGCCCAAGACAGGGGAAGACCCAGTACTTC. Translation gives CASSPRQGKTQYF.

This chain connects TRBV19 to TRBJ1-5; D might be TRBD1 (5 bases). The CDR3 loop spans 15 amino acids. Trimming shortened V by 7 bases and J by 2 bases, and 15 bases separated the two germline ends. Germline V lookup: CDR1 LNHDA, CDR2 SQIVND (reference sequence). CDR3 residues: CASTKGDVGNQPQHF. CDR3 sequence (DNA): TGTGCCAGTACCAAAGGGGATGTTGGCAATCAGCCCCAGCATTTT.

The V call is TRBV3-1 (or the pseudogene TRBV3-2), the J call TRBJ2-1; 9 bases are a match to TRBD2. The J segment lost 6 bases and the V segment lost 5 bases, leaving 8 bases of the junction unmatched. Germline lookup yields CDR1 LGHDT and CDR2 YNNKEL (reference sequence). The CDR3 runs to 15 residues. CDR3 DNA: TGTGCCAGCAGCGTCCCCGGGACTAGCCGCAATGAGCAGTTCTTC. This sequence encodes CASSVPGTSRNEQFF.

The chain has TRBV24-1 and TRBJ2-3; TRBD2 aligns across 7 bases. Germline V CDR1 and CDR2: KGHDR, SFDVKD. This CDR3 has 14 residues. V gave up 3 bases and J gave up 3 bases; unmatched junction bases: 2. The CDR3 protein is CATSDISGTDTQYF. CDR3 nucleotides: TGTGCCACCAGTGATATTAGCGGGACAGATACGCAGTATTTT.

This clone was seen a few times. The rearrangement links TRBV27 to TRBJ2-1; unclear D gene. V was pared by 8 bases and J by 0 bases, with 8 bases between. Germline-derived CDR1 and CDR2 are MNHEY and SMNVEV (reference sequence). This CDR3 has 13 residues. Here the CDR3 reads CASSRSSYNEQFF. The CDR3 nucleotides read TGTGCCAGCTCGAGGAGCTCCTACAATGAGCAGTTCTTC.

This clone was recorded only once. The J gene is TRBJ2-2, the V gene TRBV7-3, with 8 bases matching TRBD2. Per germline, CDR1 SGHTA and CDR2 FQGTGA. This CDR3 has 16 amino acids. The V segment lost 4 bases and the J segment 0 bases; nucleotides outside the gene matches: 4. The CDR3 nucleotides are TGTGCCAGCAGCTCTCTAGCGGGTACGAACACCGGGGAGCTGTTTTTT. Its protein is CASSSLAGTNTGELFF.

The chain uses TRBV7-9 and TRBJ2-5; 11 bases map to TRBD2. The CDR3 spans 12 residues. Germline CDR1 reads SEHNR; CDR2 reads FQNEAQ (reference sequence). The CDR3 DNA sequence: TGTGTGACTAGCGGGATAGGAGAGACCCAGTACTTC. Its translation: CVTSGIGETQYF.

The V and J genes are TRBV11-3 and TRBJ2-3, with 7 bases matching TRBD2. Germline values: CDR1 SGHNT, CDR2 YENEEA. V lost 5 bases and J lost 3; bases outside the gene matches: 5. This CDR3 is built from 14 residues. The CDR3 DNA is TGTGCCAGCAGCGAGGGAGGGAGTACAGATACGCAGTATTTT. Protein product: CASSEGGSTDTQYF. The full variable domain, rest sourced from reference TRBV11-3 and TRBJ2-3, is EAGVVQSPRYKIIEKKQPVAFWCNPISGHNTLYWYLQNLGQGPELLIRYENEEAVDDSQLPKDRFSAERLKGVDSTLKIQPAELGDSAVYLCASSEGGSTDTQYFGPGTRLTVL.

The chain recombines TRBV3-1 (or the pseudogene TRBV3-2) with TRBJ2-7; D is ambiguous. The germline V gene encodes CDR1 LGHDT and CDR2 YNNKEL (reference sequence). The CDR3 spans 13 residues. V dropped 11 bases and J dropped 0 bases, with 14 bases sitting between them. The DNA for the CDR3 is TGTGCCGCCGGCCGGAGTAGCTCCTACGAGCAGTACTTC. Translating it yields CAAGRSSSYEQYF.

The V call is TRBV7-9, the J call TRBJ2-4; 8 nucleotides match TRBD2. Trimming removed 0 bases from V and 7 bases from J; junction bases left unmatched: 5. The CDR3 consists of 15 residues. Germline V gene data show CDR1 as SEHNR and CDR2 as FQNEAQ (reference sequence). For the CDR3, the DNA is TGTGCCAGCAGCTTAGCGAAGCGGGAGCTTAACATTCAGTACTTC. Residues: CASSLAKRELNIQYF.

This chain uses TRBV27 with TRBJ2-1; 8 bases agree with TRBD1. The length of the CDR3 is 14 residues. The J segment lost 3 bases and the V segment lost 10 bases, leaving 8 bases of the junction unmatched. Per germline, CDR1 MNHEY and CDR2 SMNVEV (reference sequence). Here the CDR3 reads CANPPGQVYNEQFF. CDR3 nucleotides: TGTGCCAACCCTCCGGGACAGGTCTACAATGAGCAGTTCTTC.

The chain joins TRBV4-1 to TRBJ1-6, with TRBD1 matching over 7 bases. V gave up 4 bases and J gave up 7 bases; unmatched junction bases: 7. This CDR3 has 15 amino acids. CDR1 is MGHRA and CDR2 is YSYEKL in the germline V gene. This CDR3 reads CASSLGTVGNSPLHF. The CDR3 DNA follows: TGCGCCAGCAGCCTCGGGACAGTCGGGAATTCACCCCTCCACTTT.

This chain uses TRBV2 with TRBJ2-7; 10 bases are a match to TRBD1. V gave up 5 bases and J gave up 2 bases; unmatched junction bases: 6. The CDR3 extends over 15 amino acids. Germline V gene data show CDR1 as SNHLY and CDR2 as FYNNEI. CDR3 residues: CASSKETGGAYEQYF. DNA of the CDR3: TGTGCCAGCAGTAAAGAGACAGGGGGCGCCTACGAGCAGTACTTC.

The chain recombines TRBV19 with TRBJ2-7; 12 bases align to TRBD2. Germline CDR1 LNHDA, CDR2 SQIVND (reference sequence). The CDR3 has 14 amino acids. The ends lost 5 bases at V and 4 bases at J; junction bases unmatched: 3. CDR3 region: CASSPGLAGYEQYF. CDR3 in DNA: TGTGCCAGTAGTCCTGGACTAGCGGGATACGAGCAGTACTTC.

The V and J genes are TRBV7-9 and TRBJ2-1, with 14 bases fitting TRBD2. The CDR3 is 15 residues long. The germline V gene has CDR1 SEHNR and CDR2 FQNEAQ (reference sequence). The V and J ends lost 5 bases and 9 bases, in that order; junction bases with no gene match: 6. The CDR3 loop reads CASSRLAGGLGEQFF. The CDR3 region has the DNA TGTGCCAGCAGCCGACTAGCGGGAGGGTTGGGTGAGCAGTTCTTC.

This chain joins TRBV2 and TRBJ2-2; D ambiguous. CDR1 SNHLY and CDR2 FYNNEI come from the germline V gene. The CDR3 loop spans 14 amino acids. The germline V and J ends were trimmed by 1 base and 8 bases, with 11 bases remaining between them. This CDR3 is CASSEGSPVGELFF. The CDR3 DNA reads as TGTGCCAGCAGTGAAGGGTCCCCGGTGGGGGAGCTGTTTTTT.

The CDR3 region has the DNA TGTGCCAGCAGCTTTCGGGATCGGGCAACCTACGAGCAGTACTTC. Protein product: CASSFRDRATYEQYF. V and J are TRBV3-1 (or the pseudogene TRBV3-2) and TRBJ2-7; possible D gene TRBD2, 5 bases. The CDR3 sequence is 15 residues long. V gave up 5 bases and J gave up 2 bases, with 16 bases separating them. Germline V gives CDR1 LGHDT, CDR2 YNNKEL (reference sequence).

The CDR3 reads CAWRVAGGPYEQYF. The CDR3 DNA reads TGTGCCTGGAGGGTTGCGGGAGGGCCCTACGAGCAGTACTTC. The genes are TRBV30 and TRBJ2-7; 9 positions match TRBD2. CDR1 is GTSNPN and CDR2 is SVGIG in the germline V gene (reference sequence). V trimming: 3 bases; J trimming: 2 bases; junction bases outside the gene matches: 5. The CDR3 contains 14 residues.

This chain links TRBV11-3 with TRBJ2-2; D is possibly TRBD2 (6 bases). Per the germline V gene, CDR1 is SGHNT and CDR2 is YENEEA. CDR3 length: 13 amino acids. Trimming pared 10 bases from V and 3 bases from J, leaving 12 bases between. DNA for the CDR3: TGTGCCACCGCCAGCGGGTACACCGGGGAGCTGTTTTTT. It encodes CATASGYTGELFF.